Following are 10 T cell receptor beta chains from one sample sequenced in a study of shared clonotypes between healthy human individuals. Naive CD8 populations comprised CD45RO-negative cells positively selected for CCR7, excluding terminally differentiated effector memory CD45RA+ cells. Sequencing was performed with immunoSEQ multiplex PCR; in TCRdb, only in-frame clones are kept and a portion is missing. This table has around 1,900,000 clones, 90% to 95% appearing once. The sample consisted of naive CD8+ T cells from PBMCs. The source is a man aged 18 to 35 in good health. Some clones in this sample may be carry-over from other donors' samples.

V and J are TRBV7-9 and TRBJ1-3; D unclear. Germline assignment: CDR1 SEHNR and CDR2 FQNEAQ (reference sequence). The CDR3 is 15 residues long. The V and J ends lost 6 bases and 0 bases respectively, with 12 bases between them. CDR3 sequence reads: CASRPPRSSGNTIYF. The CDR3 DNA reads as TGTGCCAGCAGACCCCCACGGAGCTCTGGAAACACCATATATTTT.

The chain couples TRBV13 to TRBJ2-3, with D perhaps TRBD2 (5 bases). In germline, CDR1 is PRHDT, CDR2 FYEKMQ (reference sequence). The length of the CDR3 is 13 residues. V gave up 5 bases and J gave up 6 bases, with 12 bases separating them. As DNA, the CDR3 is TGTGCCAGCAGCCGAGGGAAGCCCGATACGCAGTATTTT. Protein product: CASSRGKPDTQYF.

CDR3 residues: CASSEAISEKLFF. CDR3 coding DNA: TGTGCCAGTAGCGAGGCAATTAGTGAAAAACTGTTTTTT. This chain connects TRBV19 to TRBJ1-4; no firm D call. Germline-derived CDR1 and CDR2 are LNHDA and SQIVND (reference sequence). The CDR3 has 13 residues. Trimming removed 6 bases from V and 7 bases from J, with 12 bases in between.

The rearrangement joins TRBV7-6 to TRBJ1-2; the D is unclear. Germline lookup yields CDR1 SGHVS and CDR2 FNYEAQ. This CDR3 is 14 amino acids long. With 1 base removed from V and 4 bases from J, the gap between germline ends came to 10 bases. CDR3 amino acids: CASSLGQASYGYTF. The CDR3 DNA sequence: TGTGCCAGCAGCTTAGGACAAGCCAGCTATGGCTACACCTTC.

This clone was picked up one time. The V gene is TRBV7-2, the J gene TRBJ2-1, with 8 positions matching TRBD2. In germline, CDR1 is SGHTA, CDR2 FQGNSA. The CDR3 covers 17 residues. Trimming took 0 bases from V and 2 from J; bases not matched to a gene: 6. For the CDR3, the DNA is TGTGCCAGCAGCTTAGCGGTCACTAGCGGAGCCTACAATGAGCAGTTCTTC. Encoded protein: CASSLAVTSGAYNEQFF. The full variable domain, its missing parts supplied by reference TRBV7-2 and TRBJ2-1, is GAGVSQSPSNKVTEKGKDVELRCDPISGHTALYWYRQSLGQGLEFLIYFQGNSAPDKSGLPSDRFSAERTGGSVSTLTIQRTQQEDSAVYLCASSLAVTSGAYNEQFFGPGTRLTVL.

The chain is built from TRBV28 and TRBJ2-7, with D tentatively TRBD2 (5 bases). CDR1 is MDHEN and CDR2 is SYDVKM in the germline V gene. This CDR3 region has 15 residues. V lost 3 bases and J lost 4, with 16 bases in between. CDR3 protein: CASSFRLAGGYEQYF. DNA for the CDR3: TGTGCCAGCAGTTTTCGGCTAGCAGGTGGTTACGAGCAGTACTTC.

The chain carries TRBV28 and TRBJ2-4; 7 nucleotides line up with TRBD1. V shed 5 bases and J 6 bases; nucleotides not matched to a gene: 13. CDR1 is MDHEN, CDR2 SYDVKM, per germline. This CDR3 spans 16 amino acids. CDR3 sequence: CASSPEDRRGGNIQYF. The CDR3 nucleotides are TGTGCCAGCAGTCCCGAGGACAGGCGAGGAGGAAACATTCAGTACTTC.

This chain connects TRBV11-2 to TRBJ2-7; D remains ambiguous. V was trimmed by 4 bases and J by 5 bases, leaving 18 bases between them. The CDR3 runs to 15 residues. CDR1 SGHAT and CDR2 FQNNGV come from the germline V gene. The CDR3 DNA reads TGTGCCAGCAGCTCCCCGCTGGGGAACCTAGACGAGCAGTACTTC. Translated: CASSSPLGNLDEQYF.

This clone came up once. The chain is built from TRBV10-3 and TRBJ2-7; 9 bases fit TRBD1. V was pared by 6 bases and J by 2 bases, with 5 bases of the junction left unmatched. Per the germline V gene, CDR1 is ENHRY and CDR2 is SYGVKD. CDR3 length: 14 amino acids. Written as DNA, the CDR3 is TGTGCCATCAGACGGGACAGGGACACCTACGAGCAGTACTTC. Its translation is CAIRRDRDTYEQYF.

The V gene is TRBV5-6, the J gene TRBJ2-7, with D unclear. Germline V gene sequence: CDR1 SGHDT, CDR2 YYEEEE. The CDR3 is 15 amino acids. Trimming stripped 0 bases from V and 2 bases from J, with 12 bases between. The CDR3 here is CASSLDLTAAYEQYF. As DNA, the CDR3 is TGTGCCAGCAGCTTGGATTTGACGGCAGCCTACGAGCAGTACTTC.